The entry below describes one TCR beta chain. What it binds is unknown. The data were taken from a study of CD8 T cells in ankylosing spondylitis. Overall study findings and caveats: A TCR beta motif of eight highly homologous variants appeared characteristic of ankylosing spondylitis blood.

Germline loops: CDR1 SGHAT, CDR2 FQNNGV. The V gene lost 2 bases and the J gene lost 10 bases, with 7 bases spanning the gap. The CDR3 length is 11 residues. From the 5' RACE reads, TCRdb called clonotypes with MiXCR, one entry per CDR3 protein. The table includes 250,000 to 300,000 distinct CDR3 sequences, 15% to 20% detected once. Sequencing was done on a sample of blood, either unsorted or a sorted T cell fraction (not recorded which). This TCR was recovered from a male donor with ankylosing spondylitis or in good health (not recorded which). This chain joins TRBV11-2 and TRBJ2-3; D remains unclear. CDR3 coding DNA: TGTGCCAGCAGCTTATTAGGGCCGCAGTATTTT. Protein sequence: CASSLLGPQYF. The whole variable domain, filled in from reference TRBV11-2 and TRBJ2-3, reads EAGVAQSPRYKIIEKRQSVAFWCNPISGHATLYWYQQILGQGPKLLIQFQNNGVVDDSQLPKDRFSAERLKGVDSTLKIQPAKLEDSAVYLCASSLLGPQYFGPGTRLTVL.